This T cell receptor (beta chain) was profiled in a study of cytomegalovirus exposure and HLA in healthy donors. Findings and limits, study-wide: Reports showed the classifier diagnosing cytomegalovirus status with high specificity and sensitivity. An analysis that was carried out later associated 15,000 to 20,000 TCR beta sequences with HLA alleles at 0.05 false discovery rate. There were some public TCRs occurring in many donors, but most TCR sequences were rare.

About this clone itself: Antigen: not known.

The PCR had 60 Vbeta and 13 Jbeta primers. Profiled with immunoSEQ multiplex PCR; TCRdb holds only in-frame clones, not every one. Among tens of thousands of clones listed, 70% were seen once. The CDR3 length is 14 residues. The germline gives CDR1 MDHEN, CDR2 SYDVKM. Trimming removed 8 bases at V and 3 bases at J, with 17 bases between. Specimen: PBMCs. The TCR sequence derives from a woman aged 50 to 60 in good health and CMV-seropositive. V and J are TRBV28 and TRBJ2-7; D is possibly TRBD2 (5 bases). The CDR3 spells CASHPGGYFYEQYF. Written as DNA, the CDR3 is TGTGCCAGCCACCCCGGAGGCTATTTCTACGAGCAGTACTTC.